This T cell receptor (beta chain) derives from a study of blood T cell repertoires in COVID-19. Study background: The United States, Italy and Spain supplied acute and convalescent COVID-19 samples. PBMCs, B-cell-depleted T cells, or T cells provided the cDNA or gDNA that made up the material.

Original processing methods: Amplification from reference gene primers served as the basis for estimated nucleated cell counts. Generated by immunoSEQ multiplex PCR, the TCRdb table keeps only in-frame clones and is missing some. The D gene and trimming were derived from the DNA, and the V and J assignments and clone size from that table. The sample lists around 190,000 clones; roughly 90% were seen once. Seattle's cohort entered during active infection and was followed longitudinally. This clonotype was sampled from a man in his fifties with COVID-19, enrolled during active disease. The sequencing sample was made of peripheral blood.

The CDR3 DNA sequence: TGTGCCAGCAGCCCCGGGCCGGGAGAGAGCACAGATACGCAGTATTTT. Its translation: CASSPGPGESTDTQYF. The J gene is TRBJ2-3, the V gene TRBV7-8; D possibly corresponds to TRBD2 (6 bases). This CDR3 has 16 amino acids. CDR1 is SGHVS, CDR2 FQNEAQ, per germline. Trimming removed 5 bases at V and 0 bases at J, with 15 bases between.